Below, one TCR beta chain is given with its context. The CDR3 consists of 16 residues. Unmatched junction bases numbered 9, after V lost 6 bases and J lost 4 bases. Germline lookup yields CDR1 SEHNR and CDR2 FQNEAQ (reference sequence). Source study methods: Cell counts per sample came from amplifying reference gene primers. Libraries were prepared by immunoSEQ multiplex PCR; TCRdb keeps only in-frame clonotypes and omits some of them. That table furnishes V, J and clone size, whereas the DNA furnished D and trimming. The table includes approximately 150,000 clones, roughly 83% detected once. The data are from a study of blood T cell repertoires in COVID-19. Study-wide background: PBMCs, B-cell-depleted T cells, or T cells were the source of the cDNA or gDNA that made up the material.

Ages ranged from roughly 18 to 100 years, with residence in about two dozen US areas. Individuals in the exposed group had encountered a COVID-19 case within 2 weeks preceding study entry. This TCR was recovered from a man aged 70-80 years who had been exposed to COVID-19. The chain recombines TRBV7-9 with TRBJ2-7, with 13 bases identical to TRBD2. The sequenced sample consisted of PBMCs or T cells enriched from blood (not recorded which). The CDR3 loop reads CASRTGTSGTLYEQYF. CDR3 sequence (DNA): TGTGCCAGCAGGACCGGGACTAGCGGGACCCTATACGAGCAGTACTTC. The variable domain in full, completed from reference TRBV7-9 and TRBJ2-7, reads DTGVSQNPRHKITKRGQNVTFRCDPISEHNRLYWYRQTLGQGPEFLTYFQNEAQLEKSRLLSDRFSAERPKGSFSTLEIQRTEQGDSAMYLCASRTGTSGTLYEQYFGPGTRLTVT.